Listed here are 27 T cell receptor beta chains from one sample, sequenced in a study of T cell clones after liver transplantation. Sequenced by immunoSEQ multiplex PCR; TCRdb stores in-frame clones only, minus some. There are more than 75,000 clones in the sample; roughly four fifths occur only once, and approximately 0.43% lies in the top ten. The source material was CD4+ T cells from blood, sampled around 42 months after liver transplant. The receptor source for this set is a human patient who received a liver transplant. Some T cells may be supplied by the graft donor.

The chain employs TRBV19 and TRBJ1-1; D might be TRBD1 (6 bases). CDR3 size: 16 residues. Germline V CDR1 and CDR2: LNHDA, SQIVND (reference sequence). The ends were cut back, 6 bases at V and 0 bases at J, with 17 bases in the middle. CDR3 sequence: CASRRSGGHMNTEAFF. The CDR3 DNA sequence: TGTGCCAGTAGGCGATCTGGGGGACACATGAACACTGAAGCTTTCTTT.

The rearrangement uses TRBV15 and TRBJ2-3; no clear D gene. The CDR3 is 12 amino acids. V was cut by 1 base and J by 5 bases, with 4 bases left in between. Germline CDR1 is LNHNV and CDR2 is YYDKDF (reference sequence). In DNA, the CDR3 is TGTGCCACCAGCAGAGTAGAAGATACGCAGTATTTT. Residues: CATSRVEDTQYF. Filled out from reference TRBV15 and TRBJ2-3, the complete variable domain reads DAMVIQNPRYQVTQFGKPVTLSCSQTLNHNVMYWYQQKSSQAPKLLFHYYDKDFNNEADTPDNFQSRRPNTSFCFLDIRSPGLGDTAMYLCATSRVEDTQYFGPGTRLTVL.

The rearrangement joins TRBV5-1 to TRBJ2-3; D is unclear. Germline lookup yields CDR1 SGHRS and CDR2 YFSETQ. The CDR3 length is 16 residues. The germline V and J ends were trimmed by 5 bases and 2 bases, with 18 bases remaining between them. The CDR3 spells CASSSAGQANTDTQYF. CDR3 DNA sequence: TGCGCCAGCAGTTCCGCCGGGCAGGCCAACACAGATACGCAGTATTTT.

This clone was seen many times. The chain carries TRBV7-2 and TRBJ1-1, with 7 bases identical to TRBD1. Looked up from germline, CDR1 is SGHTA and CDR2 is FQGNSA. V was pared by 6 bases and J by 7 bases, with 8 bases of the junction left unmatched. The CDR3 has 13 residues. CDR3 DNA sequence: TGTGCCAGCAGTCGGACAGGCGGTAATGAAGCTTTCTTT. This sequence encodes CASSRTGGNEAFF.

This clone showed up just a few times. This chain joins TRBV2 and TRBJ1-2; 9 positions agree with TRBD1. The CDR3 is made up of 13 amino acids. CDR1 is SNHLY, CDR2 FYNNEI, per germline. J lost 5 bases, V lost 4 bases, and 2 bases had no gene match. CDR3 protein: CASSGTGDYGYTF. In DNA, the CDR3 is TGTGCCAGCAGTGGGACAGGGGATTATGGCTACACCTTC.

The chain joins TRBV28 to TRBJ2-1; D remains ambiguous. Trimming cost V 6 bases and J 9 bases, with 15 bases left between them. Germline values: CDR1 MDHEN, CDR2 SYDVKM. This CDR3 is built from 13 residues. CDR3 bases: TGTGCCAGCAGACGGGTATTACTAAGTGAGCAGTTCTTC. Amino acid sequence: CASRRVLLSEQFF.

V and J are TRBV10-3 and TRBJ2-1; 7 bases are a match to TRBD2. J was trimmed by 9 bases and V by 4 bases; bases with no gene match: 6. The CDR3 runs 13 residues. Per the germline V gene, CDR1 is ENHRY and CDR2 is SYGVKD. The CDR3 DNA is TGTGCCATCAGTGCCTCCACGGGGGGTGAGCAGTTCTTC. Protein sequence: CAISASTGGEQFF.

The chain is built from TRBV19 and TRBJ2-1, with D perhaps TRBD2 (6 bases). Trimming shortened V by 3 bases and J by 0 bases, and 12 bases separated the two germline ends. CDR1 is LNHDA, CDR2 SQIVND, per germline (reference sequence). This CDR3 has 16 amino acids. The CDR3 loop is CASSIRAGSSYNEQFF. DNA for the CDR3: TGTGCCAGTAGTATTAGGGCGGGGAGCTCCTACAATGAGCAGTTCTTC.

The V gene is TRBV27, the J gene TRBJ2-3; D unresolved. Trimming took 4 bases from V and 5 from J, leaving 10 bases between them. CDR1 is MNHEY, CDR2 SMNVEV, per germline (reference sequence). The CDR3 sequence is 13 residues long. The CDR3 sequence is CASSYQSGDTQYF. The DNA for the CDR3 is TGTGCCAGCAGTTATCAATCGGGAGATACGCAGTATTTT.

The V gene is TRBV28, the J gene TRBJ1-1; D might be TRBD1 (5 bases). There are 17 residues in the CDR3. Germline V gene data show CDR1 as MDHEN and CDR2 as SYDVKM. The V end was cut by 2 bases, the J end by 0 bases, with 16 bases between. CDR3 protein: CASSLSDRFSMNTEAFF. The CDR3, as DNA: TGTGCCAGCAGTTTAAGCGACAGATTCTCCATGAACACTGAAGCTTTCTTT.

The J gene is TRBJ1-2, the V gene TRBV9; 8 bases agree with TRBD1. The V and J ends lost 0 bases and 7 bases, in that order; junction bases with no gene match: 11. The CDR3 runs to 16 residues. From germline, CDR1 is SGDLS and CDR2 YYNGEE. CDR3: CASSVEGQGPKVGYTF. The CDR3 bases are TGTGCCAGCAGCGTAGAAGGACAGGGCCCCAAGGTTGGCTACACCTTC.

This chain links TRBV2 with TRBJ2-1, with 7 bases lining up with TRBD2. The V gene end was trimmed by 1 base and the J gene end by 5 bases; junction bases not matched to a gene: 2. Germline values: CDR1 SNHLY, CDR2 FYNNEI. The CDR3 is 14 residues long. The CDR3 sequence is CASSEEGGDNEQFF. CDR3 in DNA: TGTGCCAGCAGTGAAGAGGGAGGGGACAATGAGCAGTTCTTC.

The chain uses TRBV10-3 and TRBJ2-7, with D possibly being TRBD2 (5 bases). V lost 6 bases, J lost 6 bases, and 12 bases lay in between. The CDR3 loop spans 12 amino acids. Germline lookup yields CDR1 ENHRY and CDR2 SYGVKD. The CDR3 sequence: CAISEGLAEQYF. The CDR3, as DNA: TGTGCCATCAGCGAGGGCCTAGCCGAGCAGTACTTC.

This chain uses TRBV28 with TRBJ1-5, with 7 positions matching TRBD1. Germline CDR1 and CDR2: MDHEN and SYDVKM. With 5 bases clipped from V and 7 bases from J, the junction kept 8 bases outside the gene matches. CDR3 size: 14 residues. CDR3 bases: TGTGCCAGCAGTCCCGGACAGGCGAGGCAGCCCCAGCATTTT. Its protein is CASSPGQARQPQHF.

The DNA for the CDR3 is TGTGCCAGCAGTCCCCGGACAGGGAGGGAGACCCAGTACTTC. Protein: CASSPRTGRETQYF. The chain recombines TRBV28 with TRBJ2-5; 8 bases fit TRBD1. The germline CDR1 and CDR2 sequences are MDHEN and SYDVKM. This CDR3 has 14 amino acids. V was clipped by 5 bases and J by 5 bases; unmatched bases: 7.

This sequence joins TRBV10-1 and TRBJ2-3, with D perhaps matching TRBD1 (7 bases). With 6 bases removed from V and 7 bases from J, the gap between germline ends came to 20 bases. The CDR3 sequence is 15 residues long. Germline CDR1 WNHNN, CDR2 SYGVQD (reference sequence). In nucleotides, the CDR3 is TGCGCCAGCAGCCTAAACAGGGGAGGAGGTAATACGCAGTATTTT. Translated, it gives CASSLNRGGGNTQYF.

The genes are TRBV10-3 and TRBJ1-4, with 7 nucleotides matching TRBD1. The CDR3 is 14 amino acids. Germline lookup yields CDR1 ENHRY and CDR2 SYGVKD. The trim removed 2 bases at V and 8 bases at J, leaving 5 bases unmatched. DNA of the CDR3: TGTGCCATCAGTGAGAGGGGGCTCGGGGAAAAACTGTTTTTT. This gives the protein CAISERGLGEKLFF.

V gene TRBV29-1 combines with J gene TRBJ1-2; weak D call: TRBD1 (6 bases). Germline CDR1 SQVTM, CDR2 ANQGSEA. The CDR3 sequence is 13 residues long. V dropped 6 bases and J dropped 7 bases, with 18 bases sitting between them. CDR3 coding DNA: TGCAGCGTGGGGATGTGGGTACAGGGTGGCTACACCTTC. Its protein is CSVGMWVQGGYTF.

The V and J genes are TRBV28 and TRBJ2-7; possibly TRBD2 for D (6 bases). The CDR3 covers 15 residues. V was clipped by 4 bases and J by 3 bases, with 16 bases between them. CDR1 and CDR2 (germline): MDHEN, SYDVKM. The CDR3 loop reads CASSSHTGGVYEQYF. The CDR3 DNA sequence: TGTGCCAGCAGTTCCCACACTGGAGGGGTCTACGAGCAGTACTTC. The full variable domain, with the rest looked up from reference TRBV28 and TRBJ2-7, is DVKVTQSSRYLVKRTGEKVFLECVQDMDHENMFWYRQDPGLGLRLIYFSYDVKMKEKGDIPEGYSVSREKKERFSLILESASTNQTSMYLCASSSHTGGVYEQYFGPGTRLTVT.

This clone has a single count. V gene TRBV7-8 combines with J gene TRBJ1-5; 9 bases line up with TRBD1. Germline V gene data show CDR1 as SGHVS and CDR2 as FQNEAQ. The CDR3 loop spans 13 amino acids. V trimming: 5 bases; J trimming: 4 bases; junction bases outside the gene matches: 0. CDR3 region: CASSGTGNQPQHF. The CDR3 nucleotides read TGTGCCAGCAGCGGGACAGGGAATCAGCCCCAGCATTTT.

This clone was seen just once. The rearrangement joins TRBV28 to TRBJ1-2; D is undetermined. Trimming removed 6 bases from V and 6 bases from J, with 23 bases in between. This CDR3 spans 16 amino acids. CDR1 and CDR2 from the germline V gene are MDHEN and SYDVKM. CDR3 bases: TGTGCCAGCAGATCCACCCCCTCCGGAGGGAGGGATGGCTACACCTTC. Encoded protein: CASRSTPSGGRDGYTF.

This sequence joins TRBV28 and TRBJ2-7; D call uncertain. This CDR3 comprises 11 residues. V was cut by 5 bases and J by 7 bases, with 9 bases left in between. Per germline, CDR1 MDHEN and CDR2 SYDVKM. The CDR3 reads CASSPKREQYF. The CDR3 DNA is TGTGCCAGCAGTCCAAAAAGGGAGCAGTACTTC. Using reference TRBV28 and TRBJ2-7 for the parts outside the CDR3, the full variable domain is DVKVTQSSRYLVKRTGEKVFLECVQDMDHENMFWYRQDPGLGLRLIYFSYDVKMKEKGDIPEGYSVSREKKERFSLILESASTNQTSMYLCASSPKREQYFGPGTRLTVT.

The chain links TRBV19 to TRBJ1-4, with no clear D. V was trimmed by 3 bases and J by 7 bases, leaving 12 bases between them. The V gene's germline CDR1 is LNHDA and CDR2 SQIVND (reference sequence). The CDR3 contains 14 residues. CDR3 sequence (DNA): TGTGCCAGTAGTATTCGAGGAGGTGGTGAAAAACTGTTTTTT. This sequence encodes CASSIRGGGEKLFF.

The V and J genes are TRBV27 and TRBJ1-4; D gene ambiguous. Germline V gene sequence: CDR1 MNHEY, CDR2 SMNVEV (reference sequence). The CDR3 extends over 14 amino acids. Trimming removed 7 bases from V and 4 bases from J, with 13 bases in between. The DNA for the CDR3 is TGTGCCAGCAAGAGTTCCCTCCTTAATGAAAAACTGTTTTTT. Its translation: CASKSSLLNEKLFF. The full variable domain, in which reference TRBV27 and TRBJ1-4 provide the parts outside the CDR3, is EAQVTQNPRYLITVTGKKLTVTCSQNMNHEYMSWYRQDPGLGLRQIYYSMNVEVTDKGDVPEGYKVSRKEKRNFPLILESPSPNQTSLYFCASKSSLLNEKLFFGSGTQLSVL.

This clone has more than one count but fewer than ten. V usage is TRBV6-1 and J usage is TRBJ2-3; D is ambiguous. There are 12 residues in the CDR3. Germline-derived CDR1 and CDR2 are MNHNS and SASEGT. V lost 2 bases, J lost 5 bases, and 5 bases lay in between. The CDR3 nucleotides read TGTGCCAGCAGTGAAAACTTAGATACGCAGTATTTT. This encodes CASSENLDTQYF.

This rearrangement joins TRBV2 to TRBJ1-1; D ambiguous. Looked up from germline, CDR1 is SNHLY and CDR2 is FYNNEI. There are 11 residues in the CDR3. Deletions cut 2 bases from V and 6 bases from J, with 4 bases between. DNA for the CDR3: TGTGCCAGCAGTGAACTGGCTGAAGCTTTCTTT. Translated: CASSELAEAFF.

This clone was seen a single time. CDR3 loop: CASSPGAGWYEQYF. DNA for the CDR3: TGTGCCAGCAGCCCGGGAGCAGGGTGGTACGAGCAGTACTTC. The chain combines TRBV28 with TRBJ2-7; TRBD2 is a possible D gene (6 bases). Trimming left V 6 bases short and J 4 bases short, with 16 bases between. CDR3 length: 14 amino acids. CDR1 MDHEN and CDR2 SYDVKM come from the germline V gene.